The clone carrying this TCR beta chain was counted a single time. The data were produced by immunoSEQ multiplex PCR, yet TCRdb's version contains in-frame clones alone and is incomplete. Among around 270,000 clones listed, 80% to 90% were seen once. The CDR3 loop spans 15 amino acids. Participants spanned ages about 18 to 95 years and resided in 20 to 30 US areas. These data originate in a study of blood T cell repertoires in COVID-19. The V gene is TRBV12-2, the J gene TRBJ2-7; the table's D call, TRBD2, has no DNA check behind it. TRBV12-2 is labeled a pseudogene. The TCR was taken from a woman in her 30s who had recovered from COVID-19. Sequenced material: PBMCs or T cells enriched from blood (not recorded which). The chain's CDR3 is CASRSGKRDRYEQYF. The CDR3 nucleotides are TGTGCAAGTCGCTCCGGGAAAAGGGATCGTTACGAGCAGTACTTC.